The text below deals with one T cell receptor (beta chain). Trimming at V came to 6 bases and at J to 1 base, leaving 3 bases not matched to a gene. This CDR3 is 14 amino acids long. CDR1 is LNHDA and CDR2 is SQIVND in the germline V gene (reference sequence). The sample belongs to a study of blood T cell repertoires in COVID-19. This table comes from immunoSEQ multiplex PCR, and its TCRdb copy is limited to in-frame clones, with some not included. The sample holds hundreds of thousands of clones, 80% to 90% seen once. The source of this sequence is a woman aged 45-60 years with COVID-19, enrolled during active disease. V is TRBV19 and J is TRBJ2-7; 10 bases fit TRBD2. Input material: peripheral blood. The CDR3 DNA reads as TGTGCCAGTAGCAGCGGGGGGGATTCCTACGAGCAGTACTTC. Its protein product is CASSSGGDSYEQYF.